A single sample is the source of the 25 T cell receptor beta chains below, sequenced in a study of cytomegalovirus exposure and HLA in healthy donors. With 60 Vbeta and 13 Jbeta primers, the PCR was carried out. The assay was immunoSEQ multiplex PCR, and TCRdb's table has in-frame clones only and misses some. In all, the sample yields approximately 58,000 clones. Source material: PBMCs. These receptors all come from a man younger than 30 in good health and CMV-seropositive.

The rearrangement links TRBV5-1 to TRBJ2-7, with 7 bases lining up with TRBD1. The CDR3 is 15 residues long. Germline V gene data show CDR1 as SGHRS and CDR2 as YFSETQ. The V segment lost 4 bases and the J segment 2 bases; nucleotides outside the gene matches: 9. The CDR3 is CASSQWRQGTYEQYF. In nucleotides, the CDR3 is TGCGCCAGCAGCCAATGGCGACAGGGAACCTACGAGCAGTACTTC.

The chain combines TRBV9 with TRBJ2-3; D may be TRBD2 (6 bases). Germline V gives CDR1 SGDLS, CDR2 YYNGEE. V lost 3 bases, J lost 4 bases, and 9 bases lay in between. The CDR3 contains 13 residues. CDR3 coding DNA: TGTGCCAGCAGCGACGGAGGGCCAGATACGCAGTATTTT. Amino acid sequence: CASSDGGPDTQYF. The complete variable domain, with remaining parts taken from reference TRBV9 and TRBJ2-3, reads DSGVTQTPKHLITATGQRVTLRCSPRSGDLSVYWYQQSLDQGLQFLIQYYNGEERAKGNILERFSAQQFPDLHSELNLSSLELGDSALYFCASSDGGPDTQYFGPGTRLTVL.

The V and J genes are TRBV29-1 and TRBJ2-1, with D uncertain. Germline V CDR1 and CDR2: SQVTM, ANQGSEA. CDR3 length: 10 amino acids. Trimming left V 3 bases short and J 7 bases short, with 4 bases between. The CDR3 region has the DNA TGCAGCGTTGATAGAAATGAGCAGTTCTTC. It specifies CSVDRNEQFF.

CDR3 sequence (DNA): TGTGCCAGTAGTGGGACTAGCGGGAGCTTGGGGTACAATGAGCAGTTCTTC. Translating gives CASSGTSGSLGYNEQFF. The rearrangement joins TRBV19 to TRBJ2-1, with 14 bases identical to TRBD2. Trimming cost V 5 bases and J 4 bases; bases outside gene matches: 7. Germline CDR1 and CDR2: LNHDA and SQIVND (reference sequence). There are 17 residues in the CDR3.

The chain has TRBV30 and TRBJ2-2; 12 bases match TRBD2. This CDR3 has 14 amino acids. V dropped 7 bases and J dropped 6; count of bases not matched to a gene: 6. Germline assignment: CDR1 GTSNPN and CDR2 SVGIG (reference sequence). In DNA, the CDR3 is TGTGCCTCGCCTAGCGGGAGGGTCGCCGGGGAGCTGTTTTTT. This codes for CASPSGRVAGELFF. The full variable domain, with the rest looked up from reference TRBV30 and TRBJ2-2, is SQTIHQWPATLVQPVGSPLSLECTVEGTSNPNLYWYRQAAGRGLQLLFYSVGIGQISSEVPQNLSASRPQDRQFILSSKKLLLSDSGFYLCASPSGRVAGELFFGEGSRLTVL.

The chain joins TRBV18 to TRBJ2-3; possibly TRBD1 for D (5 bases). Trimming stripped 6 bases from V and 4 bases from J, with 11 bases between. The CDR3 runs to 13 residues. Looked up from germline, CDR1 is KGHSH and CDR2 is LQKENI. The DNA of the CDR3 is TGTGCCAGCTCCCAGGGTAATTCAGATACGCAGTATTTT. It encodes CASSQGNSDTQYF.

To note about this clone: Because it lacks the conserved phenylalanine or tryptophan at the end, this CDR3 is likely a read error. The chain joins TRBV19 to TRBJ1-3; no definite D call. Germline CDR1 reads LNHDA; CDR2 reads SQIVND (reference sequence). The V end lost 4 bases, the J end lost 7 bases, and 17 bases lay between the germline ends. There are 15 residues in the CDR3. In DNA form, the CDR3 reads TGTGCCAGTAGTACCCCGGCCCGCTTGAGGAACACCATATATCTT. Encoded protein: CASSTPARLRNTIYL.

The chain recombines TRBV6-5 with TRBJ1-5; D remains ambiguous. Germline V gene lookup returns CDR1 MNHEY and CDR2 SVGAGI. This CDR3 region has 14 residues. The V end lost 2 bases, the J end lost 3 bases, and 8 bases lay between the germline ends. The CDR3: CASSYARLNQPQHF. Written as DNA, the CDR3 is TGTGCCAGCAGTTACGCCAGGCTCAATCAGCCCCAGCATTTT.

The V and J genes are TRBV27 and TRBJ2-5; possibly TRBD2 for D (6 bases). Trimming took off 6 bases at V and 2 bases at J, with 22 bases between the two ends. CDR1 is MNHEY and CDR2 is SMNVEV in the germline V gene (reference sequence). The CDR3 extends over 17 amino acids. CDR3 nucleotides: TGTGCCAGCAGGAGCTTTATGGCGGGGAAGGGGCAAGAGACCCAGTACTTC. This sequence encodes CASRSFMAGKGQETQYF.

This sequence joins TRBV7-6 and TRBJ2-7; 8 nucleotides agree with TRBD2. Germline V gives CDR1 SGHVS, CDR2 FNYEAQ. The length of the CDR3 is 13 residues. Trimming cost V 5 bases and J 2 bases; bases outside gene matches: 2. The CDR3 loop is CASSISGAYEQYF. The CDR3 DNA is TGTGCCAGCAGCATTAGCGGGGCCTACGAGCAGTACTTC.

The V call is TRBV27, the J call TRBJ2-2; tentatively, D is TRBD1 (6 bases). CDR1 and CDR2 from the germline V gene are MNHEY and SMNVEV (reference sequence). Trimming left V 7 bases short and J 1 base short, with 16 bases between. The CDR3 loop spans 16 amino acids. The CDR3 sequence is CASIRSGTLNTGELFF. CDR3 nucleotides: TGTGCCAGCATCCGGTCCGGGACACTGAACACCGGGGAGCTGTTTTTT.

V usage is TRBV5-1 and J usage is TRBJ1-1; D is possibly TRBD1 (6 bases). CDR3 length: 14 amino acids. Germline assignment: CDR1 SGHRS and CDR2 YFSETQ. Between the trimmed V and J ends, which lost 4 bases and 2 bases, there was a span of 12 bases. The CDR3 sequence is CASSTLQGNTEAFF. The CDR3 DNA is TGCGCCAGCAGCACCCTACAGGGTAACACTGAAGCTTTCTTT.

The gene calls are TRBV4-1 and TRBJ1-6; TRBD1 agrees at 10 bases. This CDR3 is 18 amino acids long. Germline V CDR1 and CDR2: MGHRA, YSYEKL. V was clipped by 2 bases and J by 2 bases; unmatched bases: 6. CDR3 in DNA: TGCGCCAGCAGCCAACCCCCGGGACAGGGGCCCTATAATTCACCCCTCCACTTT. Translating gives CASSQPPGQGPYNSPLHF.

The chain uses TRBV10-3 and TRBJ2-5, with 8 positions matching TRBD1. The better agreement between TRBJ2-7 and the DNA end casts doubt on the J call. Germline V gene sequence: CDR1 ENHRY, CDR2 SYGVKD. This CDR3 spans 16 amino acids. The CDR3 loop reads CAITGQGQMSSYEQYF. The CDR3 nucleotides read TGTGCCATCACCGGACAGGGACAGATGAGCTCCTACGAGCAGTACTTC.

This sequence joins TRBV7-8 and TRBJ2-1, with 7 positions matching TRBD2. CDR1 is SGHVS, CDR2 FQNEAQ, per germline. J lost 4 bases, V lost 5 bases, and 5 bases had no gene match. The CDR3 is made up of 14 amino acids. Here the CDR3 reads CASSPSGPYNEQFF. The CDR3 DNA follows: TGTGCCAGCAGCCCTAGCGGACCGTACAATGAGCAGTTCTTC. Full variable domain (outside the CDR3, taken from reference TRBV7-8 and TRBJ2-1): GAGVSQSPRYKVAKRGQDVALRCDPISGHVSLFWYQQALGQGPEFLTYFQNEAQLDKSGLPSDRFFAERPEGSVSTLKIQRTQQEDSAVYLCASSPSGPYNEQFFGPGTRLTVL.

The chain employs TRBV28 and TRBJ2-7, with a tentative D call TRBD1 (7 bases). Trimming shortened V by 6 bases and J by 2 bases, and 11 bases separated the two germline ends. Germline assignment: CDR1 MDHEN and CDR2 SYDVKM. The CDR3 has 13 amino acids. Written as DNA, the CDR3 is TGTGCCAGCAGGTCAGGGGGGACCTACGAGCAGTACTTC. Translating gives CASRSGGTYEQYF.

The V gene is TRBV5-8, the J gene TRBJ1-6, with D perhaps matching TRBD1 (6 bases). V was clipped by 4 bases and J by 4 bases, with 9 bases between them. This CDR3 is 14 amino acids long. Germline CDR1 is SGHTS and CDR2 is YDEGEE. The CDR3 region is CASSADSYNSPLHF. CDR3 nucleotides: TGTGCCAGCAGCGCGGACAGTTATAATTCACCCCTCCACTTT.

V and J are TRBV7-7 and TRBJ2-7; 9 bases map to TRBD1. Trimming took 5 bases from V and 2 from J; bases not matched to a gene: 4. Germline CDR1 reads SSHAT; CDR2 reads FNYEAQ (reference sequence). This CDR3 has 14 residues. The CDR3 protein is CASSPGTGTYEQYF. The CDR3, as DNA: TGTGCCAGCAGCCCCGGGACAGGGACCTACGAGCAGTACTTC.

The CDR3 loop reads CASSLVGGSTNEQFF. The CDR3 DNA follows: TGTGCCAGCAGCTTAGTTGGCGGGAGTACGAATGAGCAGTTCTTC. V usage is TRBV11-3 and J usage is TRBJ2-1; 7 bases are shared with TRBD2. Unmatched junction bases numbered 7, after V lost 1 base and J lost 7 bases. Germline loops: CDR1 SGHNT, CDR2 YENEEA. This CDR3 is built from 15 residues.

The chain combines TRBV6-5 with TRBJ1-2; 9 bases are a match to TRBD1. The CDR3 contains 14 residues. V gave up 5 bases and J gave up 4 bases; unmatched junction bases: 5. CDR1 and CDR2 from the germline V gene are MNHEY and SVGAGI. CDR3 region: CASSQQGATYGYTF. The CDR3 DNA sequence: TGTGCCAGCAGTCAACAGGGGGCGACCTATGGCTACACCTTC.

The rearrangement joins TRBV9 to TRBJ2-5; TRBD2 matches 9 bases. J gave up 2 bases and V 0 bases, and 8 bases lay outside the gene matches. The CDR3 extends over 17 amino acids. CDR1 SGDLS and CDR2 YYNGEE come from the germline V gene. The CDR3 region has the DNA TGTGCCAGCAGCGTAGTAGGAGTGACTAGCGGACAAGAGACCCAGTACTTC. Translating it yields CASSVVGVTSGQETQYF.

The V gene is TRBV7-7, the J gene TRBJ2-7; TRBD2 matches 7 bases. Germline lookup yields CDR1 SSHAT and CDR2 FNYEAQ (reference sequence). J lost 5 bases, V lost 1 base, and 5 bases had no gene match. The length of the CDR3 is 14 residues. In nucleotides, the CDR3 is TGTGCCAGCAGCTTAGGGGGGGGAGGCGACGAGCAGTACTTC. Amino acids: CASSLGGGGDEQYF.

The chain combines TRBV6-5 with TRBJ2-7; maybe TRBD1 (6 bases). Trimming shortened V by 6 bases and J by 5 bases, and 17 bases separated the two germline ends. Germline V lookup: CDR1 MNHEY, CDR2 SVGAGI. The CDR3 covers 14 residues. The CDR3 spells CASSSGQFTDEQYF. CDR3 DNA sequence: TGTGCCAGCAGCTCTGGACAGTTTACGGACGAGCAGTACTTC.

This rearrangement joins TRBV30 to TRBJ2-2, with 9 bases fitting TRBD1. The CDR3 is 14 residues long. Trimming at V came to 6 bases and at J to 7 bases, leaving 9 bases not matched to a gene. Germline assignment: CDR1 GTSNPN and CDR2 SVGIG (reference sequence). For the CDR3, the DNA is TGTGCCTGCACCGGGACAGGGTTAATCGGGGAGCTGTTTTTT. This gives the protein CACTGTGLIGELFF.

The chain joins TRBV30 to TRBJ1-5, with a possible D match to TRBD1 (5 bases). The CDR3 loop spans 14 amino acids. Trimming left V 1 base short and J 9 bases short, with 16 bases between. Per the germline V gene, CDR1 is GTSNPN and CDR2 is SVGIG (reference sequence). CDR3 amino acids: CAWSGGSRQGPQHF. The CDR3 coding sequence is TGTGCCTGGAGTGGGGGCTCCCGACAAGGGCCCCAGCATTTT.